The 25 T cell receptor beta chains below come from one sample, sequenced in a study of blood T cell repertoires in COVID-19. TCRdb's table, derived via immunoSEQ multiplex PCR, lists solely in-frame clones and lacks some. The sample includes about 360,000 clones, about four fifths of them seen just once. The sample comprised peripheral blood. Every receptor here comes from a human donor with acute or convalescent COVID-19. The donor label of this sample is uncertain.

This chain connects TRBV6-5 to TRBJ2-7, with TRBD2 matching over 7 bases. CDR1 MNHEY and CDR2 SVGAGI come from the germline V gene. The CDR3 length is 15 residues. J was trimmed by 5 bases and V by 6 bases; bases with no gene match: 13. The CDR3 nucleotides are TGTGCCAGCAGCCTTCAAGGGGCGGGAGTAGACGAGCAGTACTTC. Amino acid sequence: CASSLQGAGVDEQYF.

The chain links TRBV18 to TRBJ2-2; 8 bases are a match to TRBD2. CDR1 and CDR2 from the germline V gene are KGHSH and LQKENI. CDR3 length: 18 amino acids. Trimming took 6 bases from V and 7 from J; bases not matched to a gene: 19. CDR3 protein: CASSRTRESGSGGGELFF. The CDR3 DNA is TGTGCCAGCTCTCGTACCCGGGAAAGCGGGAGTGGCGGCGGGGAGCTGTTTTTT.

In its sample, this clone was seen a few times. CDR3 sequence reads: CASKPTSGIFQETQYF. The CDR3, as DNA: TGTGCCAGCAAGCCAACTAGCGGGATCTTCCAAGAGACCCAGTACTTC. The rearrangement links TRBV27 to TRBJ2-5; 10 nucleotides line up with TRBD2. Losses at the gene ends were 7 bases for V and 1 base for J; bases not matched to a gene: 9. The CDR3 has 16 amino acids. Germline CDR1 is MNHEY and CDR2 is SMNVEV (reference sequence).

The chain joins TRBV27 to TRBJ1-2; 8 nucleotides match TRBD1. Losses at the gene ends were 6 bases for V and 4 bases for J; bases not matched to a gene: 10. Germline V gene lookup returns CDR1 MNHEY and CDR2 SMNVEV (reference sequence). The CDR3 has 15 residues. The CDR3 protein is CASRATGTGVYGYTF. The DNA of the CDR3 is TGTGCCAGCAGAGCGACCGGGACAGGCGTCTATGGCTACACCTTC.

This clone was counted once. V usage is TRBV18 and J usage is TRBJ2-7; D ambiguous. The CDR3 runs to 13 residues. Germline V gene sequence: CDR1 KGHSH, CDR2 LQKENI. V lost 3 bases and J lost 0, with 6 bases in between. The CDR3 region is CASSPHPSYEQYF. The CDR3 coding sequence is TGTGCCAGCTCACCCCATCCCTCCTACGAGCAGTACTTC. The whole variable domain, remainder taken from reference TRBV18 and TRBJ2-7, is NAGVMQNPRHLVRRRGQEARLRCSPMKGHSHVYWYRQLPEEGLKFMVYLQKENIIDESGMPKERFSAEFPKEGPSILRIQQVVRGDSAAYFCASSPHPSYEQYFGPGTRLTVT.

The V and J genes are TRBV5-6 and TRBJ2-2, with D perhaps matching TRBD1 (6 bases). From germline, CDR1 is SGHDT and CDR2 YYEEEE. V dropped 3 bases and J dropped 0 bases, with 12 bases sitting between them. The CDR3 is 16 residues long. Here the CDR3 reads CASSSLGQPNTGELFF. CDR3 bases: TGTGCCAGCAGCTCCCTGGGACAACCGAACACCGGGGAGCTGTTTTTT.

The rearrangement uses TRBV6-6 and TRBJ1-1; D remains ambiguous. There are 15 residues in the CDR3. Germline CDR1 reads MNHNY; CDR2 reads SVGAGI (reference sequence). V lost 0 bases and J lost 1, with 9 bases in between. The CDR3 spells CASSYSPGGNTEAFF. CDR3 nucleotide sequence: TGTGCCAGCAGTTACTCGCCGGGTGGGAACACTGAAGCTTTCTTT.

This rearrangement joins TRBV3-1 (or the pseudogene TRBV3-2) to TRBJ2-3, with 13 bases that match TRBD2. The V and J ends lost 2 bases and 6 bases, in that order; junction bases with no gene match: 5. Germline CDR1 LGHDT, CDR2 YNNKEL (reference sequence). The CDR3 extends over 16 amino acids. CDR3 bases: TGTGCCAGCAGCCAATCGACTAGCGGGGGGCAGGATACGCAGTATTTT. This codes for CASSQSTSGGQDTQYF.

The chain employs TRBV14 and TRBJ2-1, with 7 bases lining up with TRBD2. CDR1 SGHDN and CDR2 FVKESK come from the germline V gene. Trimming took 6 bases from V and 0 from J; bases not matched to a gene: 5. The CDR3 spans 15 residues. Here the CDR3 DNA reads TGTGCCAGCAGGTCAGCGGGGAGCTCCTACAATGAGCAGTTCTTC. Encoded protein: CASRSAGSSYNEQFF. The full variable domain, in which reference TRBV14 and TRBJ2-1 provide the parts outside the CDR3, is EAGVTQFPSHSVIEKGQTVTLRCDPISGHDNLYWYRRVMGKEIKFLLHFVKESKQDESGMPNNRFLAERTGGTYSTLKVQPAELEDSGVYFCASRSAGSSYNEQFFGPGTRLTVL.

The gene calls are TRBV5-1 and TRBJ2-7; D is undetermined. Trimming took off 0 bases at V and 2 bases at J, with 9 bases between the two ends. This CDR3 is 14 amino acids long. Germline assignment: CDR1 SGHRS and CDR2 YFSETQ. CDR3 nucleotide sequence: TGCGCCAGCAGCTTGGGGTACACCCCCTACGAGCAGTACTTC. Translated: CASSLGYTPYEQYF.

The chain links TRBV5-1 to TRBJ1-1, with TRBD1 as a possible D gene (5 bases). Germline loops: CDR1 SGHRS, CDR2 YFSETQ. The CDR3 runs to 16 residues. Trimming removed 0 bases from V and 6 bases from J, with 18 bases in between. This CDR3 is CASSLVGTFEDSEAFF. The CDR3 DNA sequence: TGCGCCAGCAGCTTGGTGGGGACTTTCGAGGACTCTGAAGCTTTCTTT.

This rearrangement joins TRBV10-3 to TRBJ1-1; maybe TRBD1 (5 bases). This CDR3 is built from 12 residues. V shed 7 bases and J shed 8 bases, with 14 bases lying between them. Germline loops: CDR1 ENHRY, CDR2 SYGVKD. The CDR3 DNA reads TGTGCCATCACGGGGGTTGGCCCCGAAGCTTTCTTT. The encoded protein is CAITGVGPEAFF.

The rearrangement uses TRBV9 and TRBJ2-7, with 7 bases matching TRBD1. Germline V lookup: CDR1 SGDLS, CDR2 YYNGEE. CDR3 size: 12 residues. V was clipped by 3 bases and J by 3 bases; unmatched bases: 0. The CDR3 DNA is TGTGCCAGCAGCGGACAGGGCTACGAGCAGTACTTC. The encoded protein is CASSGQGYEQYF.

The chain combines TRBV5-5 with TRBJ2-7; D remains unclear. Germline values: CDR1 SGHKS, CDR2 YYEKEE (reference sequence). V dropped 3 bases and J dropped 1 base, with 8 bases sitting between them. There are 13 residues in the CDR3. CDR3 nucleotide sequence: TGTGCCAGCAGCTCCCTCCGTTCCTACGAGCAGTACTTC. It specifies CASSSLRSYEQYF.

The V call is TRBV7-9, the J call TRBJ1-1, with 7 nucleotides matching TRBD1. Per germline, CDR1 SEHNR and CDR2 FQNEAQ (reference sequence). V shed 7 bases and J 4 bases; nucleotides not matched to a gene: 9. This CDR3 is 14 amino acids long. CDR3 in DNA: TGTGCCAGCACAAAGGGGGCGGCGGGCACTGAAGCTTTCTTT. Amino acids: CASTKGAAGTEAFF.

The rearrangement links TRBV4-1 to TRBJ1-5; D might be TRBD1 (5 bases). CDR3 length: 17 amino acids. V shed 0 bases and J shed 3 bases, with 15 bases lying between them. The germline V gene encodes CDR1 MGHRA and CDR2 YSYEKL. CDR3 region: CASSQELGRGVNQPQHF. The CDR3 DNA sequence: TGCGCCAGCAGCCAAGAATTGGGGCGGGGAGTCAATCAGCCCCAGCATTTT.

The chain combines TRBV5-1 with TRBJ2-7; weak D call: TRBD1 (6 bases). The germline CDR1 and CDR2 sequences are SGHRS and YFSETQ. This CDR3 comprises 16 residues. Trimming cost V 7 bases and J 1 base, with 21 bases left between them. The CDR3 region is CASRLTPGQGSYEQYF. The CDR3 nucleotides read TGCGCCAGCCGACTCACCCCCGGTCAGGGGTCCTACGAGCAGTACTTC.

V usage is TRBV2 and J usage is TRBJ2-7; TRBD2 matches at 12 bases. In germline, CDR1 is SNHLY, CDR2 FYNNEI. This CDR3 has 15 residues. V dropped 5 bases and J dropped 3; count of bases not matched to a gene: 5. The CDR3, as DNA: TGTGCCAGCAGTCAGACTAGCGGGAGAGGCTACGAGCAGTACTTC. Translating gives CASSQTSGRGYEQYF.

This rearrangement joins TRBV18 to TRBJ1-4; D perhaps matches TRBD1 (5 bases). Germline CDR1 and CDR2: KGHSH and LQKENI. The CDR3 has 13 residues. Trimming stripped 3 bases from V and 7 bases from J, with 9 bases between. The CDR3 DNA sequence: TGTGCCAGCTCACCGGGTAGGGGTGAAAAACTGTTTTTT. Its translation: CASSPGRGEKLFF.

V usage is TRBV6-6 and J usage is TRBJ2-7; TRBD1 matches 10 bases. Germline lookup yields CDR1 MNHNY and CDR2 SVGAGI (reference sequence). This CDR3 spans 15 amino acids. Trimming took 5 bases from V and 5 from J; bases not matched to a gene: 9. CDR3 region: CASSPTGGDGDEQYF. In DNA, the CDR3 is TGTGCCAGCAGTCCGACAGGGGGCGACGGAGACGAGCAGTACTTC.

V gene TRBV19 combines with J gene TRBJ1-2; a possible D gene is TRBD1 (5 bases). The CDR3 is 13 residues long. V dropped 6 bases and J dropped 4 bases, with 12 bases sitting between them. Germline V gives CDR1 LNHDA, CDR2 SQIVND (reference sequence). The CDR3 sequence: CASSEGGGYGYTF. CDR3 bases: TGTGCCAGTAGCGAGGGCGGGGGCTATGGCTACACCTTC.

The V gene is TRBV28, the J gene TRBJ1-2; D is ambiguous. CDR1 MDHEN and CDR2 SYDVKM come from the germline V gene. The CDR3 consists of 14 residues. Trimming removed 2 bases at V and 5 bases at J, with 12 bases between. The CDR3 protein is CASSLVQALYGYTF. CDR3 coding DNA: TGTGCCAGCAGTTTAGTGCAAGCCCTATATGGCTACACCTTC.

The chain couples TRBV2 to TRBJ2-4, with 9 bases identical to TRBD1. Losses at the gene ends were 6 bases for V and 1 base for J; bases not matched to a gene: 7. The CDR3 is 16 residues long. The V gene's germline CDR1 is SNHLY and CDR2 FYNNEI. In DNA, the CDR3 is TGTGCCAGCAGACCAGACAGGGGGATCGCCAAAAACATTCAGTACTTC. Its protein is CASRPDRGIAKNIQYF.

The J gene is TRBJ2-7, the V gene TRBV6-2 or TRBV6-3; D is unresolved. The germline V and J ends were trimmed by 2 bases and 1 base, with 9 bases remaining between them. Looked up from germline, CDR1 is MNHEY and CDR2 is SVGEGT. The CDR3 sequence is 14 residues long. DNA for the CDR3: TGTGCCAGCAGTTACGAGCGCCTATCCTACGAGCAGTACTTC. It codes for CASSYERLSYEQYF.

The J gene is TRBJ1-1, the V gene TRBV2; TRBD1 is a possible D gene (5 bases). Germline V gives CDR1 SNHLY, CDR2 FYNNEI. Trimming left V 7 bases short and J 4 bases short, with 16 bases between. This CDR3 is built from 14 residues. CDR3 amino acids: CASKSGQVGTEAFF. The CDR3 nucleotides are TGTGCCAGCAAATCAGGGCAGGTTGGCACTGAAGCTTTCTTT.